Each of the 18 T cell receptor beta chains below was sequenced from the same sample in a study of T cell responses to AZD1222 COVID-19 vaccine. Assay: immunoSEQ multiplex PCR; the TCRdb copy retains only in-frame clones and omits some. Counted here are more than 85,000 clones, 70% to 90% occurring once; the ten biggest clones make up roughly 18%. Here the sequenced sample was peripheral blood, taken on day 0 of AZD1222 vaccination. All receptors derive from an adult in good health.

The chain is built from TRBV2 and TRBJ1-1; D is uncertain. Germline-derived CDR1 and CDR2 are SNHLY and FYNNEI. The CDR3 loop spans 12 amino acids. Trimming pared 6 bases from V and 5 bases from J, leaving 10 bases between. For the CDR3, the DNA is TGTGCCAGCAGGAGACCGACAACTGAAGCTTTCTTT. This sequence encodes CASRRPTTEAFF.

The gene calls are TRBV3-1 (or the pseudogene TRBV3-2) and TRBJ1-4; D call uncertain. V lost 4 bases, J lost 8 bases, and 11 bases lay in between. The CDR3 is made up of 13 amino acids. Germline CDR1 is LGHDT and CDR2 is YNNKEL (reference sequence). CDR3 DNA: TGTGCCAGCAGCCTCCTGGGAGGAGAAAAACTGTTTTTT. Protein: CASSLLGGEKLFF.

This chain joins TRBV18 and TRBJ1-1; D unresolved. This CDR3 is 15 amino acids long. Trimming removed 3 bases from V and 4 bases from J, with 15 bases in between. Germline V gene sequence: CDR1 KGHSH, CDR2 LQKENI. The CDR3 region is CASSPMRELRTEAFF. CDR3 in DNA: TGTGCCAGCTCACCTATGAGAGAACTCCGCACTGAAGCTTTCTTT.

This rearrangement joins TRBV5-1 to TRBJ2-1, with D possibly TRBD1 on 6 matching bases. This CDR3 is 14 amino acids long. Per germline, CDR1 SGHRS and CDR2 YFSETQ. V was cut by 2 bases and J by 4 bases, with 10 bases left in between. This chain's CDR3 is CASSFDRFYNEQFF. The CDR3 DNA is TGCGCCAGCAGCTTTGACAGGTTTTACAATGAGCAGTTCTTC.

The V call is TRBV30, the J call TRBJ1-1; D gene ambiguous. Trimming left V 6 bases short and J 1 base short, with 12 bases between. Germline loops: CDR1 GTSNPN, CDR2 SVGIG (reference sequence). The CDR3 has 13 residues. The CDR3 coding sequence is TGTGCCTGCGCAATTTTTAAGAACACTGAAGCTTTCTTT. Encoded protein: CACAIFKNTEAFF.

CDR3 DNA: TGTGCCACCAGCCTGAGACAGGGCTACGAGCAGTACGTC. Its translation is CATSLRQGYEQYV. The chain carries TRBV15 and TRBJ2-7, with TRBD1 identical over 7 bases. Germline loops: CDR1 LNHNV, CDR2 YYDKDF (reference sequence). V gave up 5 bases and J gave up 3 bases; unmatched junction bases: 4. The CDR3 extends over 13 amino acids.

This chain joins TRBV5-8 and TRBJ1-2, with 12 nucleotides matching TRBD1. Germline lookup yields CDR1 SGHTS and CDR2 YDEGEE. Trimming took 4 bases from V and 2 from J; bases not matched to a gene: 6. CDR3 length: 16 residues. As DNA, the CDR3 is TGTGCCAGCAGCCTCGGGACAGGGGGCTTCAACTATGGCTACACCTTC. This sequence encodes CASSLGTGGFNYGYTF.

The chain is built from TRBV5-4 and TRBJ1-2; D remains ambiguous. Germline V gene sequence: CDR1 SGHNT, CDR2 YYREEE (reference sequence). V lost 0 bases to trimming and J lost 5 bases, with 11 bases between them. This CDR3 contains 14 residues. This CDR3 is CASSLAGQIYGYTF. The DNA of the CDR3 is TGTGCCAGCAGCTTGGCCGGCCAGATATATGGCTACACCTTC.

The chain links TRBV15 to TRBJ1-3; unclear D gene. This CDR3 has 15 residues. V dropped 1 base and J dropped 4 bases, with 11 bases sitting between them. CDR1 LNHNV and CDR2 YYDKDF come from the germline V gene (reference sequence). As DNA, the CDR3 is TGTGCCACCAGCAGAGTTGGCGCCCCCGGAAACACCATATATTTT. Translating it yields CATSRVGAPGNTIYF. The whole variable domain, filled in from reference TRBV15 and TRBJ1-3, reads DAMVIQNPRYQVTQFGKPVTLSCSQTLNHNVMYWYQQKSSQAPKLLFHYYDKDFNNEADTPDNFQSRRPNTSFCFLDIRSPGLGDTAMYLCATSRVGAPGNTIYFGEGSWLTVV.

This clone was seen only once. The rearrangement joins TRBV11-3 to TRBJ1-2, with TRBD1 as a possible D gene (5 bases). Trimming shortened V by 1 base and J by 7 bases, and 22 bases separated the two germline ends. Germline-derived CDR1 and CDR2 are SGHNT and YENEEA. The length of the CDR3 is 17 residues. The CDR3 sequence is CASSLAGSARVLAGYTF. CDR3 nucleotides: TGTGCCAGCAGCTTAGCGGGGAGCGCCAGGGTACTGGCTGGCTACACCTTC.

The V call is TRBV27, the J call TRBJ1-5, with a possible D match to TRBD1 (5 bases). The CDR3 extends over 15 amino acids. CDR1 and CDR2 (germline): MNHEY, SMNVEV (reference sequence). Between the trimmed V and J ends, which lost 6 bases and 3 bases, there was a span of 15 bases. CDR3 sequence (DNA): TGTGCCAGCAGGGAGTTTCAGGGACTCAATCAGCCCCAGCATTTT. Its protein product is CASREFQGLNQPQHF.

CDR3 DNA sequence: TGTGCCAGCAGCCGAGGACTAGCGGGAATATTAGGGAACACCGGGGAGCTGTTTTTT. Its translation is CASSRGLAGILGNTGELFF. The gene calls are TRBV7-8 and TRBJ2-2, with 12 bases that match TRBD2. The CDR3 extends over 19 amino acids. J was trimmed by 1 base and V by 5 bases; bases with no gene match: 11. Germline V gene data show CDR1 as SGHVS and CDR2 as FQNEAQ. The variable domain in full, completed from reference TRBV7-8 and TRBJ2-2, reads GAGVSQSPRYKVAKRGQDVALRCDPISGHVSLFWYQQALGQGPEFLTYFQNEAQLDKSGLPSDRFFAERPEGSVSTLKIQRTQQEDSAVYLCASSRGLAGILGNTGELFFGEGSRLTVL.

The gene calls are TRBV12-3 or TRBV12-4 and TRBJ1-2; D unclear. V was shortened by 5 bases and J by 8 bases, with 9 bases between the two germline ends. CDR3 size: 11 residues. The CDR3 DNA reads TGTGCCAGCAGTCGCCAGAAGGGCTACACCTTC. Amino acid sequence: CASSRQKGYTF.

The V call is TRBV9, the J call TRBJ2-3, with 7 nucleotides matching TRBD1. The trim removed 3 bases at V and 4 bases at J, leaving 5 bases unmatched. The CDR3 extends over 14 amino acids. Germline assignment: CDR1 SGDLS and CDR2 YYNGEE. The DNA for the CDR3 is TGTGCCAGCAGCGCACGACAGGGCTCAGATACGCAGTATTTT. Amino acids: CASSARQGSDTQYF.

DNA of the CDR3: TGTGCCAGCAGTGAAGACGGACAGCTTTATTATAGCAATCAGCCCCAGCATTTT. This gives the protein CASSEDGQLYYSNQPQHF. The J gene is TRBJ1-5, the V gene TRBV6-1, with TRBD1 as a possible D gene (6 bases). Germline CDR1 and CDR2: MNHNS and SASEGT. CDR3 length equals 18 residues. Trimming left V 1 base short and J 0 bases short, with 16 bases between.

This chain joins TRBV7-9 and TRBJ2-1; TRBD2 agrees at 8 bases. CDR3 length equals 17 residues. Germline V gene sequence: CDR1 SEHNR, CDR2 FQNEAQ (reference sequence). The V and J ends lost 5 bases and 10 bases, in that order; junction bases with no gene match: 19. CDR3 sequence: CASSHRAGSGGWREQFF. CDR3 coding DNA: TGTGCCAGCAGCCATAGGGCAGGAAGCGGGGGCTGGAGAGAGCAGTTCTTC. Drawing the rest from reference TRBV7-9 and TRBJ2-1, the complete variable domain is DTGVSQNPRHKITKRGQNVTFRCDPISEHNRLYWYRQTLGQGPEFLTYFQNEAQLEKSRLLSDRFSAERPKGSFSTLEIQRTEQGDSAMYLCASSHRAGSGGWREQFFGPGTRLTVL.

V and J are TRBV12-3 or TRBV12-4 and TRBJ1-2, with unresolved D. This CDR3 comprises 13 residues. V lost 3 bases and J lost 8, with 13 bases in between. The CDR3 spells CASSFEDRRGYTF. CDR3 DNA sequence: TGTGCCAGCAGTTTTGAAGACCGCAGAGGCTACACCTTC.

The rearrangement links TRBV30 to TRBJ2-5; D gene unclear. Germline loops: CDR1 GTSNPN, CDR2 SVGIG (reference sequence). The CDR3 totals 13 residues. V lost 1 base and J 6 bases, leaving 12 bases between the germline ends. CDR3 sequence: CAWSERARKTQYF. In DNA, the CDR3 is TGTGCCTGGAGTGAGAGAGCGAGGAAGACCCAGTACTTC.